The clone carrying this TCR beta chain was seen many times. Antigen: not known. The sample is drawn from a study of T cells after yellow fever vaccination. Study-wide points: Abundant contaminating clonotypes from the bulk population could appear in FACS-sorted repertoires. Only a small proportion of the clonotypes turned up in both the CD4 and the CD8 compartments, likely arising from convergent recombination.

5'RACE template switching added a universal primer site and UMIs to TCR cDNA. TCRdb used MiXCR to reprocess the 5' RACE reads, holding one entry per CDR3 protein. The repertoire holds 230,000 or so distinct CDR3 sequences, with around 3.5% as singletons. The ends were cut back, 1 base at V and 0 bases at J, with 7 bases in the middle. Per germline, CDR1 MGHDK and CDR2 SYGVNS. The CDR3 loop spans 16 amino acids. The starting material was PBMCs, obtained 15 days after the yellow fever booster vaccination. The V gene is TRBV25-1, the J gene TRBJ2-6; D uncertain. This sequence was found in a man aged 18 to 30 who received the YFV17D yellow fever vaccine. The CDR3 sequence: CASSESGSSGANVLTF. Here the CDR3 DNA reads TGTGCCAGCAGTGAATCCGGTTCCTCTGGGGCCAACGTCCTGACTTTC.